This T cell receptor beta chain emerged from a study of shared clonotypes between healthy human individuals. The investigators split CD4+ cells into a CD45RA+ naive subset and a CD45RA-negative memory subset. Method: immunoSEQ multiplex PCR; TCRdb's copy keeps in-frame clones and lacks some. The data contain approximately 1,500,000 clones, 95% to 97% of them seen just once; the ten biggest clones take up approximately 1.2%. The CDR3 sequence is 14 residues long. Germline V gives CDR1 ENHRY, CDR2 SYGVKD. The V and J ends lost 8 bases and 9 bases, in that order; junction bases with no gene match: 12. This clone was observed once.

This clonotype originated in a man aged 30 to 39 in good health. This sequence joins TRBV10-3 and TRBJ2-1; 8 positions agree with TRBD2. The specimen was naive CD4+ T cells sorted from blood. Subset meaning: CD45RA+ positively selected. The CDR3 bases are TGTGCCATCCGCAGTAGCGGGATAAGTAGTGAGCAGTTCTTC. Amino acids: CAIRSSGISSEQFF.